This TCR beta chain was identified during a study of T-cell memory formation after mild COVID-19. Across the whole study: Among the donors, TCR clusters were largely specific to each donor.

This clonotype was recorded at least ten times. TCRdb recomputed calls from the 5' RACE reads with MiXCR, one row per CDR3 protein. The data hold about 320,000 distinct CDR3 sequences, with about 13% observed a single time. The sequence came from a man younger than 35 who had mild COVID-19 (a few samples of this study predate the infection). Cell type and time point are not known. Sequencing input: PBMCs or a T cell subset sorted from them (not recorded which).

The CDR3 DNA follows: TGTGCCAGCAGCGTAGGTCGGGGAAACTATGGCTACACCTTC. This translates into CASSVGRGNYGYTF. The chain is built from TRBV9 and TRBJ1-2; D gene unclear. V was trimmed by 0 bases and J by 2 bases, leaving 8 bases between them. This CDR3 is 14 amino acids long. Germline V gene data show CDR1 as SGDLS and CDR2 as YYNGEE.